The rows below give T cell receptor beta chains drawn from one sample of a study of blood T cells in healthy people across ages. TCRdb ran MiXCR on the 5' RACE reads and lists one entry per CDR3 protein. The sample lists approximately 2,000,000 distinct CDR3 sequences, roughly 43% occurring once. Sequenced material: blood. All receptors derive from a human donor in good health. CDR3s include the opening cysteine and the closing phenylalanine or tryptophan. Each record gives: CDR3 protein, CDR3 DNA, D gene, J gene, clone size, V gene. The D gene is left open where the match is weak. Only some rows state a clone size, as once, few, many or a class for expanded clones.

CASKRVRRDTEAFF | TGTGCCAGCAAAAGGGTCCGGAGGGACACTGAAGCTTTCTTT | NA | TRBJ1-1 | NA | TRBV28
CASSILRGYNEQFF | TGTGCCAGCAGCATACTCCGAGGTTACAATGAGCAGTTCTTC | NA | TRBJ2-1 | NA | TRBV7-2
CASSHDRARRYF | TGTGCCAGCAGTCATGACAGGGCCCGACGGTATTTT | TRBD1 | TRBJ2-3 | few | TRBV28
CSVLAGAYEQYF | TGCAGCGTTCTAGCGGGGGCCTACGAGCAGTACTTC | TRBD2 | TRBJ2-7 | NA | TRBV29-1
CASMNFPILTYNEQFF | TGTGCCAGCATGAACTTCCCGATCCTAACCTACAATGAGCAGTTCTTC | NA | TRBJ2-1 | NA | TRBV7-9
CASSLGPAGGTYEQYF | TGTGCCAGCAGCTTAGGTCCAGCGGGGGGGACCTACGAGCAGTACTTC | TRBD2 | TRBJ2-7 | NA | TRBV7-8
CSVSQGSKNFQYF | TGCAGCGTCTCACAGGGGAGCAAAAACTTTCAGTACTTC | TRBD1 | TRBJ2-4 | NA | TRBV29-1
CSVRSRTEAFF | TGCAGCGTACGGAGTAGGACTGAAGCTTTCTTT | NA | TRBJ1-1 | NA | TRBV29-1
CASSLNPTNEQFF | TGTGCCAGCAGCTTAAATCCTACCAATGAACAGTTCTTC | NA | TRBJ2-1 | few | TRBV11-1
CASGRGGWSSDTQYF | TGTGCCAGCGGTAGGGGGGGCTGGTCCTCAGATACGCAGTATTTT | NA | TRBJ2-3 | NA | TRBV2
CSAGSGLGEKLFF | TGCAGCGCTGGGAGTGGGTTGGGCGAAAAACTGTTTTTT | NA | TRBJ1-4 | NA | TRBV29-1
CSARDQLGSGGYTF | TGCAGTGCTAGAGATCAGCTAGGCTCAGGGGGCTACACCTTC | NA | TRBJ1-2 | NA | TRBV20-1
CAISGREFEQYF | TGTGCCATCAGCGGCCGGGAGTTCGAGCAGTACTTC | NA | TRBJ2-7 | NA | TRBV10-3
CASQMLASADTQYF | TGTGCCAGCCAGATGTTGGCATCCGCAGATACGCAGTATTTT | NA | TRBJ2-3 | few | TRBV27
CASSLGGGMSNSPLHF | TGTGCCAGCAGCCTCGGGGGGGGAATGAGTAATTCACCCCTCCACTTT | NA | TRBJ1-6 | NA | TRBV6-6
CASSQSSAGLYGYTF | TGTGCCAGCAGCCAATCTTCGGCAGGCCTCTATGGCTACACCTTC | NA | TRBJ1-2 | NA | TRBV3-1
CASSPTSVNEQFF | TGTGCCAGCAGCCCTACTAGCGTTAATGAGCAGTTCTTC | TRBD2 | TRBJ2-1 | few | TRBV12-3/TRBV12-4
CAISESLREQYF | TGTGCCATCAGTGAGTCGCTCCGCGAGCAGTACTTC | NA | TRBJ2-7 | NA | TRBV10-3
CASSSGLAGGPSTDTQYF | TGTGCCAGCAGCTCCGGACTAGCGGGGGGGCCTAGTACAGATACGCAGTATTTT | TRBD2 | TRBJ2-3 | NA | TRBV7-9
CSARMYRRTQETQYF | TGCAGTGCTAGGATGTATCGACGGACTCAGGAGACCCAGTACTTC | NA | TRBJ2-5 | NA | TRBV20-1
CASKFSGGDTEAFF | TGTGCCAGCAAGTTTTCCGGGGGTGACACTGAAGCTTTCTTT | NA | TRBJ1-1 | NA | TRBV7-9
CASSQDRTCYGYTF | TGCGCCAGCAGCCAAGATCGTACGTGCTATGGCTACACCTTC | NA | TRBJ1-2 | NA | TRBV4-3
CASSYWVDPTDTQYF | TGTGCCAGCAGTTACTGGGTGGACCCCACAGATACGCAGTATTTT | NA | TRBJ2-3 | NA | TRBV6-2/TRBV6-3
CASSSILGINQPQHF | TGTGCCAGCAGTTCTATACTGGGAATCAATCAGCCCCAGCATTTT | NA | TRBJ1-5 | NA | TRBV12-3/TRBV12-4
CASSPSASNEQFF | TGTGCCAGCTCACCATCCGCTAGCAATGAGCAGTTCTTC | NA | TRBJ2-1 | NA | TRBV18
CASSSPGLARETQYF | TGTGCCAGCAGCTCTCCGGGACTAGCTAGGGAGACCCAGTACTTC | TRBD2 | TRBJ2-5 | NA | TRBV12-3/TRBV12-4
CSARDPGQGVTYEQYF | TGCAGTGCTAGAGATCCCGGACAGGGGGTAACCTACGAGCAGTACTTC | TRBD1 | TRBJ2-7 | NA | TRBV20-1
CSARDRARGGEQYF | TGCAGTGCTAGAGACCGGGCAAGAGGGGGCGAGCAGTACTTC | NA | TRBJ2-7 | NA | TRBV20-1
CASSWQGQGEETQYF | TGTGCCAGCAGCTGGCAGGGACAGGGTGAAGAGACCCAGTACTTC | TRBD1 | TRBJ2-5 | NA | TRBV7-2